This TCR beta chain was sequenced for a study of blood T cell repertoires in COVID-19. Sequencing was performed with immunoSEQ multiplex PCR; in TCRdb, only in-frame clones are kept and a portion is missing. The table shows fewer than 350,000 clones, with 70% to 90% occurring only once. Input material: peripheral blood. This clonotype was sampled from a woman in her seventies with COVID-19, enrolled during active disease.

The CDR3 DNA is TGCGCCAGCAGCCTTAGCGGGGGGGTAACAGATACGCAGTATTTT. Protein product: CASSLSGGVTDTQYF. The genes are TRBV4-1 and TRBJ2-3; 11 nucleotides line up with TRBD2. This CDR3 is built from 15 residues. J was trimmed by 3 bases and V by 4 bases; bases with no gene match: 3. Germline CDR1 and CDR2: MGHRA and YSYEKL.